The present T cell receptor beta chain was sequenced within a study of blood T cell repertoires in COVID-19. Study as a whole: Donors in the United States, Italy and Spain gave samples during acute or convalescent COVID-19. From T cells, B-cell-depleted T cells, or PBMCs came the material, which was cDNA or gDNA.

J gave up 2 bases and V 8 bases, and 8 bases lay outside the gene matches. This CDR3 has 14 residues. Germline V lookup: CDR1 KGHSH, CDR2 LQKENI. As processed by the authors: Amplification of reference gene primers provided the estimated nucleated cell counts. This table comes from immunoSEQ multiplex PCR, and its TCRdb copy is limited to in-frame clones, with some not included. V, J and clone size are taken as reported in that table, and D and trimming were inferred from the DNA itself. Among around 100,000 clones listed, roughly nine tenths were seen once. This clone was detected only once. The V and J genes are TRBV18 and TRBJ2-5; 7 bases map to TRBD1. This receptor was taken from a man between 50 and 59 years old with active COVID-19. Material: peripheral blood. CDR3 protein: CASRDRFKQETQYF. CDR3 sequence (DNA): TGTGCCAGCCGGGACAGATTTAAGCAAGAGACCCAGTACTTC.